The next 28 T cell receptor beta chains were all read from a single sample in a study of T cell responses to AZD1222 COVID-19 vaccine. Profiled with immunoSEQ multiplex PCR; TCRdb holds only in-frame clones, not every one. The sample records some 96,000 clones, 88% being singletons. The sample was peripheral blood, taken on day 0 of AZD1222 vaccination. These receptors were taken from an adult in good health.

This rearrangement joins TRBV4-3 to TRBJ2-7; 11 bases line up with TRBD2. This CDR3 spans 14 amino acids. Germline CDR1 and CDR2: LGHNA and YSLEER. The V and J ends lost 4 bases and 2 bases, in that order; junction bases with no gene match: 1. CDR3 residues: CASSPGLAAYEQYF. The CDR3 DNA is TGCGCCAGCAGCCCGGGACTAGCGGCCTACGAGCAGTACTTC.

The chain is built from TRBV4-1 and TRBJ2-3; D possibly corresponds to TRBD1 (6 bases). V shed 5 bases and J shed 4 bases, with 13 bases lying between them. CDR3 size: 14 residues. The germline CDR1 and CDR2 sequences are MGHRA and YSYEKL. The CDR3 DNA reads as TGCGCCAGCAGCGTACAGTCAGGGGCAGATACGCAGTATTTT. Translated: CASSVQSGADTQYF.

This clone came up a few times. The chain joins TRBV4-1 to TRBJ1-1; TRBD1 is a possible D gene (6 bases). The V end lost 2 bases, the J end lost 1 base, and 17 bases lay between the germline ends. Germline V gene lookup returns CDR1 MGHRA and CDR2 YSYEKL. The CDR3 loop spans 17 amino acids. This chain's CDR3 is CASSQTGTSAPNTEAFF. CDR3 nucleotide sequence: TGCGCCAGCAGCCAAACCGGGACATCGGCCCCGAACACTGAAGCTTTCTTT.

The CDR3 DNA reads as TGTGCCAGCAGCTTAAAAGCGGGAGGTTCCTCCTACGAGCAGTACTTC. This gives the protein CASSLKAGGSSYEQYF. The chain carries TRBV7-6 and TRBJ2-7; TRBD2 aligns across 9 bases. The CDR3 runs to 16 residues. The germline V gene has CDR1 SGHVS and CDR2 FNYEAQ. The junction had 5 bases not matched to a gene; V was cut back by 2 bases and J by 0 bases.

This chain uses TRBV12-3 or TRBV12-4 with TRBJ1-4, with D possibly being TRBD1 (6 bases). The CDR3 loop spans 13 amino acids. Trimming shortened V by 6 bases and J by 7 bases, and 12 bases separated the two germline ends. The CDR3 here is CASRQGGSEKLFF. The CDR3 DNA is TGTGCCAGCAGGCAAGGGGGGAGTGAAAAACTGTTTTTT.

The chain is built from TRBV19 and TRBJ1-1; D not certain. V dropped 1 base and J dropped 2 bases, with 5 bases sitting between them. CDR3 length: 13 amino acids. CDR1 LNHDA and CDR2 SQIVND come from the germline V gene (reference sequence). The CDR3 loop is CASSIAVNTEAFF. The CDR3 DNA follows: TGTGCCAGTAGTATAGCTGTAAACACTGAAGCTTTCTTT.

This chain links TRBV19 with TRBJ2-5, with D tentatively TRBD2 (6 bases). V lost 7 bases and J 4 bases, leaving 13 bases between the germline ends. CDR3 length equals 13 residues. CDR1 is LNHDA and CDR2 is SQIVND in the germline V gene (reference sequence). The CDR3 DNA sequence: TGTGCCAGTAAAGTCGGAGGGGCAGAGACCCAGTACTTC. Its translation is CASKVGGAETQYF.

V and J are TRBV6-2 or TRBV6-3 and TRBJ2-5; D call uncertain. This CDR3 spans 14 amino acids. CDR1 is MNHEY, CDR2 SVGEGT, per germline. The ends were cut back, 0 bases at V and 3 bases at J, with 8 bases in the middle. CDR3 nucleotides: TGTGCCAGCAGTTACTCCCAGAGCAAAGAGACCCAGTACTTC. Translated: CASSYSQSKETQYF.

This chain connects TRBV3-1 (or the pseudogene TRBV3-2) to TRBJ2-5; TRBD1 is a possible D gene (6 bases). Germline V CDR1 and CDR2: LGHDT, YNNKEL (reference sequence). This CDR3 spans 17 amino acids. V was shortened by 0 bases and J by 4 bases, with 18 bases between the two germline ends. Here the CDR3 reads CASSQDQGYLGGETQYF. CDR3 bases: TGTGCCAGCAGCCAAGATCAGGGGTATTTGGGCGGAGAGACCCAGTACTTC.

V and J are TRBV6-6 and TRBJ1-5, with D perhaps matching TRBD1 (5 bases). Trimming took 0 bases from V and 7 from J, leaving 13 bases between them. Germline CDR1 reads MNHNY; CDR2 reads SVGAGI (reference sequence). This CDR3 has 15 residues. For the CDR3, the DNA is TGTGCCAGCAGTTACTCGCTTCCCGGGGGGCAGCCCCAGCATTTT. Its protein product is CASSYSLPGGQPQHF.

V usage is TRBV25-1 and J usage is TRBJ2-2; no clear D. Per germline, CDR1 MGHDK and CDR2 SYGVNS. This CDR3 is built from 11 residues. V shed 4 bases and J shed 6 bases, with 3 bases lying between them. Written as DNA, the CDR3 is TGTGCCAGCAGTGGGGCCGGGGAGCTGTTTTTT. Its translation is CASSGAGELFF.

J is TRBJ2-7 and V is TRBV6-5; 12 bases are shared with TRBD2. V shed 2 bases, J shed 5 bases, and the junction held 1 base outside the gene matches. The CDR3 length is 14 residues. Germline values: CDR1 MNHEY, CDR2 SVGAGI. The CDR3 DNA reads TGTGCCAGCAGTTACCTAGCGGGAGGGCACGAGCAGTACTTC. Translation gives CASSYLAGGHEQYF.

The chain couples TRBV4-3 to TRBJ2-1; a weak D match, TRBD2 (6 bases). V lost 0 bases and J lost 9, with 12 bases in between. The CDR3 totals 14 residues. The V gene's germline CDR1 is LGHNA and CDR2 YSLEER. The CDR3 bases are TGCGCCAGCAGCCAAGAGAGGGTCGGGGGTGAGCAGTTCTTC. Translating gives CASSQERVGGEQFF.

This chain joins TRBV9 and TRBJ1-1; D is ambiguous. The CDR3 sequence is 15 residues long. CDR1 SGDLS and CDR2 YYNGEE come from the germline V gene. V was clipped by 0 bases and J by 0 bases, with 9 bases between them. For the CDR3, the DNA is TGTGCCAGCAGCGTAGGCCACAGTATGAACACTGAAGCTTTCTTT. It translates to CASSVGHSMNTEAFF.

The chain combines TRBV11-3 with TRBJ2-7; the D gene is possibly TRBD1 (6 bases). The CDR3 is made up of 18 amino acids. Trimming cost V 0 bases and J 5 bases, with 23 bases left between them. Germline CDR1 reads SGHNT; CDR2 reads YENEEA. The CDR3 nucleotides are TGTGCCAGCAGCTTAGATAGGAGGTACAGGGCAGGTGTGGACGAGCAGTACTTC. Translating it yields CASSLDRRYRAGVDEQYF.

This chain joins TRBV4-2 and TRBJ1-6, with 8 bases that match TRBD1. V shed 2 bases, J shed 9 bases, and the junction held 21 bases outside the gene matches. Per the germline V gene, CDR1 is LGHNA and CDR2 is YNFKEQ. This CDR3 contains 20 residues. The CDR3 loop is CASSQFPHGQGARVGSPLHF. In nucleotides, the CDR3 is TGTGCCAGCAGCCAATTTCCCCATGGGCAGGGGGCGCGTGTTGGTTCACCCCTCCACTTT.

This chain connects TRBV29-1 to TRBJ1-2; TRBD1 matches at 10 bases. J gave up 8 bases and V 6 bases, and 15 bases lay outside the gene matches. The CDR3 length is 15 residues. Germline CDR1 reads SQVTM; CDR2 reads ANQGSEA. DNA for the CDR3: TGCAGCGTCGACTTACCCGGGACAGGGGTTAAGGGCTACACCTTC. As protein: CSVDLPGTGVKGYTF.

In DNA, the CDR3 is TGTGCCATCAGAGGGGTGGCGGGAGGGGCCGAGCAGTACTTC. Its translation: CAIRGVAGGAEQYF. J is TRBJ2-7 and V is TRBV10-3; 9 bases are shared with TRBD2. The germline CDR1 and CDR2 sequences are ENHRY and SYGVKD. CDR3 length equals 14 residues. The J segment lost 6 bases and the V segment lost 6 bases, leaving 9 bases of the junction unmatched.

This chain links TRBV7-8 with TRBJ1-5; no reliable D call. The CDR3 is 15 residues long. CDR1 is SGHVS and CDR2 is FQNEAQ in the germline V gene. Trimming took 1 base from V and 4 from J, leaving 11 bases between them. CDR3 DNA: TGTGCCAGCAGCTTAGTTAGGCGGGAAAATCAGCCCCAGCATTTT. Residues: CASSLVRRENQPQHF.

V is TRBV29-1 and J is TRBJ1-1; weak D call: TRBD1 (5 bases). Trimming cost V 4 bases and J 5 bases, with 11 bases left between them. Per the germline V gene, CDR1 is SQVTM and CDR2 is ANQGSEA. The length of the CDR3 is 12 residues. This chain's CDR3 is CSVGQGDTEAFF. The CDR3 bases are TGCAGCGTTGGACAAGGGGATACTGAAGCTTTCTTT.

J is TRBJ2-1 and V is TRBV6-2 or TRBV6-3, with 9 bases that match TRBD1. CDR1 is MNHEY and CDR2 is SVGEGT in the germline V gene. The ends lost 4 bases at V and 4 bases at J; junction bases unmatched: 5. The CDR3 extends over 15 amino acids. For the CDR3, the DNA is TGTGCCAGCAGTTCGGACAGGGGACTTTACAATGAGCAGTTCTTC. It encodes CASSSDRGLYNEQFF.

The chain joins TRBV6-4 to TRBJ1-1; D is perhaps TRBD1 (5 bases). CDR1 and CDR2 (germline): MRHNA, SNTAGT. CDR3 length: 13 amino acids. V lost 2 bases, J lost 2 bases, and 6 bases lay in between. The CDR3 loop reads CASSDRDNTEAFF. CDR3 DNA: TGTGCCAGCAGTGACCGGGACAACACTGAAGCTTTCTTT.

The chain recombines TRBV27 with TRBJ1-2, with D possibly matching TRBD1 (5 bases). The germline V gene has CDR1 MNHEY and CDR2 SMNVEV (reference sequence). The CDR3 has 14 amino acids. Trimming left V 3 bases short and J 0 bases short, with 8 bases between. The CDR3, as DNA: TGTGCCAGCAGTTTTGGAGGGGCTAACTATGGCTACACCTTC. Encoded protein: CASSFGGANYGYTF.

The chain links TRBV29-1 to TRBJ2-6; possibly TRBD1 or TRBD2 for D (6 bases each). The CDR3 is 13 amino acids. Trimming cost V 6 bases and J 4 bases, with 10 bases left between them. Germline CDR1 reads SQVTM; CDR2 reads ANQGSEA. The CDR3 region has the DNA TGCAGCGTAGGAGGGACAGGGGCCAACGTCCTGACTTTC. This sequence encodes CSVGGTGANVLTF. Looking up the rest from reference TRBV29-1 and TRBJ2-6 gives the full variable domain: SAVISQKPSRDICQRGTSLTIQCQVDSQVTMMFWYRQQPGQSLTLIATANQGSEATYESGFVIDKFPISRPNLTFSTLTVSNMSPEDSSIYLCSVGGTGANVLTFGAGSRLTVL.

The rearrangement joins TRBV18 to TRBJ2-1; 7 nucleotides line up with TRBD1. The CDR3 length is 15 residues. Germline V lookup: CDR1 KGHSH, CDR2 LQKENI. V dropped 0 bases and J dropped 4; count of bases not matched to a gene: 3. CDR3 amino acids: CASSPPGTVYNEQFF. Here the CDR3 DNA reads TGTGCCAGCTCACCACCAGGGACAGTATACAATGAGCAGTTCTTC. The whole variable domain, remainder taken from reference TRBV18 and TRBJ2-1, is NAGVMQNPRHLVRRRGQEARLRCSPMKGHSHVYWYRQLPEEGLKFMVYLQKENIIDESGMPKERFSAEFPKEGPSILRIQQVVRGDSAAYFCASSPPGTVYNEQFFGPGTRLTVL.

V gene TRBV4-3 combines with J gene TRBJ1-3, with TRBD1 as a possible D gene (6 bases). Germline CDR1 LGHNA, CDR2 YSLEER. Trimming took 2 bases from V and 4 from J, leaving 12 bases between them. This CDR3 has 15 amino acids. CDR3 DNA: TGCGCCAGCAGCCAAAATTCTGACAGGGGAAACACCATATATTTT. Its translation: CASSQNSDRGNTIYF.

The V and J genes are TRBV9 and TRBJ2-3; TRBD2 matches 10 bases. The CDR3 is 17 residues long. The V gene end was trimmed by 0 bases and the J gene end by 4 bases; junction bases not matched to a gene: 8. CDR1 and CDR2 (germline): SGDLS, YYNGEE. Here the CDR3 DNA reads TGTGCCAGCAGCGTAGCTAGCGGGAGTTCAATACCAGATACGCAGTATTTT. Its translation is CASSVASGSSIPDTQYF. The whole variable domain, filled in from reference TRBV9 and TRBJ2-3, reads DSGVTQTPKHLITATGQRVTLRCSPRSGDLSVYWYQQSLDQGLQFLIQYYNGEERAKGNILERFSAQQFPDLHSELNLSSLELGDSALYFCASSVASGSSIPDTQYFGPGTRLTVL.

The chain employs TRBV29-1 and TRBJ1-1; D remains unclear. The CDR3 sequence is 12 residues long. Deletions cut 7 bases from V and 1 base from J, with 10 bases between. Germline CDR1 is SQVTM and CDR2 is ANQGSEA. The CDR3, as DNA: TGCAGCGAGGTGCCCCGGAACACTGAAGCTTTCTTT. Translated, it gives CSEVPRNTEAFF.